The clone carrying this TCR beta chain was seen a handful of times. The sample belongs to a study of patients and donors after allogeneic stem cell transplantation. The CDR3 runs 14 residues. Germline V gives CDR1 SGDLS, CDR2 YYNGEE. Trimming cost V 0 bases and J 4 bases; bases outside gene matches: 2. TCRdb reanalysed the RT-PCR reads using MiXCR and keeps one entry per CDR3 protein. Among roughly 190,000 distinct CDR3 sequences listed, 40% to 45% were seen once. The chain uses TRBV9 and TRBJ1-2; 8 nucleotides line up with TRBD1. Sequenced material: blood, either unsorted or a sorted T cell fraction (not recorded which). This TCR came from a human donor who was either an allogeneic HSCT recipient or a stem cell or donor lymphocyte infusion donor (not recorded which). It is not recorded whose cells these are; they may come from a transplant donor. The CDR3 is CASSVGGQAYGYTF. CDR3 bases: TGTGCCAGCAGCGTAGGGGGACAGGCCTATGGCTACACCTTC.